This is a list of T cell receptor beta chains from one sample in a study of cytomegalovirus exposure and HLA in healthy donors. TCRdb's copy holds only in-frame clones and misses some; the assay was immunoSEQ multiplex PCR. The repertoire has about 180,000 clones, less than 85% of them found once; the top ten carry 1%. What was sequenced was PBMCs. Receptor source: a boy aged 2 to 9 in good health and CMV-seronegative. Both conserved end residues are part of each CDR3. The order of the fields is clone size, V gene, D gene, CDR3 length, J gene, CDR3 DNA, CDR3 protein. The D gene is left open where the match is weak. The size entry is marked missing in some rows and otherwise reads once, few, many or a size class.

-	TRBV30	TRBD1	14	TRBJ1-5	TGTGCCGGGACACGACAGGGAGTCAATCAGCCCCAGCATTTT	CAGTRQGVNQPQHF
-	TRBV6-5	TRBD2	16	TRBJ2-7	TGTGCCAGCAGTTACGGGACTAGCGGGAGGCCCTACGAGCAGTACTTC	CASSYGTSGRPYEQYF
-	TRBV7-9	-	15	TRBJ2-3	TGTGCCAGCAGCTTGGGTCAGGGTGTCACAGATACGCAGTATTTT	CASSLGQGVTDTQYF
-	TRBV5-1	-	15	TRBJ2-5	TGCGCCAGCAGCTTGGATGGCAGATTACAAGAGACCCAGTACTTC	CASSLDGRLQETQYF
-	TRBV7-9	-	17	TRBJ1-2	TGTGCCAGCAGCTTACTGCAGACACAGGGTTTCCTGAATGGCTACACCTTC	CASSLLQTQGFLNGYTF
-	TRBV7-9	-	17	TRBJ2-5	TGTGCCAGCAGCTTAGATGGTTGGATGGGACTGCAAGAGACCCAGTACTTC	CASSLDGWMGLQETQYF
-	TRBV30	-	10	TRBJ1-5	TGTGCCGAGGGATCTCAGCCCCAGCATTTT	CAEGSQPQHF
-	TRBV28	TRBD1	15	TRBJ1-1	TGTGCCAGTGATGACAGGGGGCGGGGGTACGGTGAAGCTTTCTTT	CASDDRGRGYGEAFF
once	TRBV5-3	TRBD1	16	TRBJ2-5	TGTGCCAGAAGCCGGGACAGGGGCTTACTCCAAGAGACCCAGTACTTC	CARSRDRGLLQETQYF
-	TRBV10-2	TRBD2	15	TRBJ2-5	TGCGCCAGCAGTGAGCTAGCGGGATTTGGAGAGACCCAGTACTTC	CASSELAGFGETQYF
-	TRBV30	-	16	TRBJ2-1	TGTGCCTGGAGTCCTACCCCCCCCACTTTCGGGGATGAGCAGTTCTTC	CAWSPTPPTFGDEQFF
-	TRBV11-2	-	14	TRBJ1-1	TGTGCCAGCAGCTTCAGGGTATACGGCACTGAAGCTTTCTTT	CASSFRVYGTEAFF
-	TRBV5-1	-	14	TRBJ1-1	TGCGCCAGCAGCTTTCTCTCCGGGAACACTGAAGCTTTCTTT	CASSFLSGNTEAFF
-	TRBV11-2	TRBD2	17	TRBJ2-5	TGTGCCAGCAGCCCCCGTCAGGTTAGCGGGGGGGCGGAGACCCAGTACTTC	CASSPRQVSGGAETQYF
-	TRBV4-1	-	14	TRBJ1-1	TGCGCCAGCAGCCCGACCACAGAGAACACTGAAGCTTTCTTT	CASSPTTENTEAFF
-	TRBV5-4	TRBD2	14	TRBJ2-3	TGTGCCAGCCAAGCGGGGGGGCGGAAAGATACGCAGTATTTT	CASQAGGRKDTQYF